The T cell receptor beta chain under discussion was sequenced for a study of blood T cell repertoires in COVID-19. Study background: Acute and convalescent COVID-19 samples came from the United States, Italy and Spain. T cells, B-cell-depleted T cells, or PBMCs supplied cDNA or gDNA.

The repertoire was sequenced with immunoSEQ multiplex PCR; TCRdb's copy has only in-frame clones and lacks some. The repertoire has over 200,000 clones, 75% to 90% of them found once; the top ten carry over 1.5%. Germline CDR1 reads MDHEN; CDR2 reads SYDVKM. This CDR3 spans 13 amino acids. The V gene lost 2 bases and the J gene lost 9 bases, with 11 bases spanning the gap. Ages ranged from about 18 to 90 years, with residence in around 24 US areas. Two negative PCRs, clearance, or symptom resolution characterized the recovered Cohort 3 donors. The sequence derives from a woman aged 50 to 60 who had recovered from COVID-19. What was sequenced was PBMCs or T cells enriched from blood (not recorded which). The chain combines TRBV28 with TRBJ2-1; D is unclear. CDR3 loop: CASSLVSLGEQFF. CDR3 coding DNA: TGTGCCAGCAGTTTAGTATCCCTAGGTGAGCAGTTCTTC.